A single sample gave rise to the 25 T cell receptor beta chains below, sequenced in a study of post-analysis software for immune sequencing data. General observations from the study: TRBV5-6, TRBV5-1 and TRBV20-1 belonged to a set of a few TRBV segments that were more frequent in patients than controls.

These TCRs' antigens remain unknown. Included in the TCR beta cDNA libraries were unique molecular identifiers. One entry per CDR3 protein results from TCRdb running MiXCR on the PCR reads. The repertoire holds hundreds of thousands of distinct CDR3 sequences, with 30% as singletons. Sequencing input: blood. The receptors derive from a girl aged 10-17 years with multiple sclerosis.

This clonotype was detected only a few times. The CDR3: CATSSLLLGATDTQYF. DNA of the CDR3: TGTGCCACCAGCAGCCTACTCCTGGGGGCCACAGATACGCAGTATTTT. The chain links TRBV15 to TRBJ2-3, with D maybe TRBD1 (6 bases). CDR3 length: 16 amino acids. Per the germline V gene, CDR1 is LNHNV and CDR2 is YYDKDF (reference sequence). V was pared by 3 bases and J by 2 bases, with 15 bases between.

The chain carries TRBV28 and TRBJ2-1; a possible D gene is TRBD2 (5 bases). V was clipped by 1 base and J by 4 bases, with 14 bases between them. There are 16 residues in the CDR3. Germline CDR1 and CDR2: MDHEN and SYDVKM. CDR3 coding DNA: TGTGCCAGCAGTTTATCACCCAGCGGAAAATACAATGAGCAGTTCTTC. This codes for CASSLSPSGKYNEQFF.

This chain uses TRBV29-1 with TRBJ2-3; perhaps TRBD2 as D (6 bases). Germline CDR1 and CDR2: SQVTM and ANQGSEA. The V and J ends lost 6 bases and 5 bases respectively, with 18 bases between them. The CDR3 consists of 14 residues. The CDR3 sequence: CSVVTGAGGDTQYF. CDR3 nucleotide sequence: TGCAGCGTAGTCACAGGTGCCGGGGGAGATACGCAGTATTTT.

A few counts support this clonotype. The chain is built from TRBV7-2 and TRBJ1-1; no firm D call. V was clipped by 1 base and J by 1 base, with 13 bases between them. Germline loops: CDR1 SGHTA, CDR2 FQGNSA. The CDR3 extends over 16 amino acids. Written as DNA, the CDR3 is TGTGCCAGCAGCTTAGTCGGCAGAATAGGGAACACTGAAGCTTTCTTT. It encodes CASSLVGRIGNTEAFF.

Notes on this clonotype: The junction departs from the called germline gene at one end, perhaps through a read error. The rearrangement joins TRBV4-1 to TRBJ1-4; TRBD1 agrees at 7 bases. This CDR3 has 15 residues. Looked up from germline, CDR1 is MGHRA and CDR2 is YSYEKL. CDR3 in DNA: TGCGCCGGCAGCCAAGCTGGGACAGTAAATGAAAAACTGTTTTTT. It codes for CAGSQAGTVNEKLFF.

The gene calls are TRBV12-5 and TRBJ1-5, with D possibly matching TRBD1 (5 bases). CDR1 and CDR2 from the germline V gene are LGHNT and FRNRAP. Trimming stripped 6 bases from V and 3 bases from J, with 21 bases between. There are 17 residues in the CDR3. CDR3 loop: CASGPSPGTYYNQPQHF. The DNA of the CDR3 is TGTGCTAGTGGACCAAGCCCCGGGACGTATTACAATCAGCCCCAGCATTTT.

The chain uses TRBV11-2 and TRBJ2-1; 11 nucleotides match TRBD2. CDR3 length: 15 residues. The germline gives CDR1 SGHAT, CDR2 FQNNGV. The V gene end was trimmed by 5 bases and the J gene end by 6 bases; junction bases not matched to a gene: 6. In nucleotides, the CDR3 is TGTGCCAGCAGCCAAACTAGCGGGAGAGGCAATGAGCAGTTCTTC. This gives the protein CASSQTSGRGNEQFF.

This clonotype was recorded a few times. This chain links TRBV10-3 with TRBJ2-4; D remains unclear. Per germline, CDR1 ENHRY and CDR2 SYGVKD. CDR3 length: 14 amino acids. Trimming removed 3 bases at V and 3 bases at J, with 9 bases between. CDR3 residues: CAISETTGKNIQYF. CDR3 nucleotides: TGTGCCATCAGTGAAACTACCGGCAAAAACATTCAGTACTTC.

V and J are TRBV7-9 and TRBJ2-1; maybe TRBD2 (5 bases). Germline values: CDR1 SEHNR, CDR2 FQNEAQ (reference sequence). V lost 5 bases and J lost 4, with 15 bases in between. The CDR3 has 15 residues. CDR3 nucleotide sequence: TGTGCCAGCAGCACCCCTTTCGAGCGGTACAATGAGCAGTTCTTC. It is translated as CASSTPFERYNEQFF. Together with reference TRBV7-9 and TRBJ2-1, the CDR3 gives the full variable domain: DTGVSQNPRHKITKRGQNVTFRCDPISEHNRLYWYRQTLGQGPEFLTYFQNEAQLEKSRLLSDRFSAERPKGSFSTLEIQRTEQGDSAMYLCASSTPFERYNEQFFGPGTRLTVL.

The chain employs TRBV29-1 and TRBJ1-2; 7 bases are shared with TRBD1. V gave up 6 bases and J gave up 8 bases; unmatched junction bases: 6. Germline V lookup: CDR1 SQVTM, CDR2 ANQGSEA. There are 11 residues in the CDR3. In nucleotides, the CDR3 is TGCAGCGTGGGGACAGCTGCCGGCTACACCTTC. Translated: CSVGTAAGYTF.

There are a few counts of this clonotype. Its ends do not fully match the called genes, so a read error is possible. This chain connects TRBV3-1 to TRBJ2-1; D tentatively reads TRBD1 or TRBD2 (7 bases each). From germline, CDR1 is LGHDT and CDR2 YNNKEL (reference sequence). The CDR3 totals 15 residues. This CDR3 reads CASSRLPGGDNGQFF. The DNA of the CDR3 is TGTGCCAGCAGCCGCCTGCCAGGGGGGGACAATGGGCAGTTCTTC.

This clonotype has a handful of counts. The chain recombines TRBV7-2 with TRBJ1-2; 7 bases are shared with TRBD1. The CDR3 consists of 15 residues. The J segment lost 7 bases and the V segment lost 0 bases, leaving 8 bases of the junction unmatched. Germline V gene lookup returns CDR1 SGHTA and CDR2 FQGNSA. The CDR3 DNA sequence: TGTGCCAGCAGCTTAGCGTGGGACAGAGCCACTGGCTACACCTTC. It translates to CASSLAWDRATGYTF.

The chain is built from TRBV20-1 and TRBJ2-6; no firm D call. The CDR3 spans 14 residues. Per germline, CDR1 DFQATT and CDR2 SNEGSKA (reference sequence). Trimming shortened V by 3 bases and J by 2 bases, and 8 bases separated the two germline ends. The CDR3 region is CSASPSPGANVLTF. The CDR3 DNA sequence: TGCAGTGCTAGCCCCAGCCCTGGGGCCAACGTCCTGACTTTC.

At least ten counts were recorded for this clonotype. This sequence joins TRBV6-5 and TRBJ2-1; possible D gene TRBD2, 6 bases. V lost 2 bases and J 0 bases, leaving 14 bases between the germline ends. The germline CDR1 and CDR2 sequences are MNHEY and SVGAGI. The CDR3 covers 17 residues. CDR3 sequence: CASSYGSRGSSYNEQFF. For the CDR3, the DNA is TGTGCCAGCAGTTACGGTTCGCGGGGAAGCTCCTACAATGAGCAGTTCTTC.

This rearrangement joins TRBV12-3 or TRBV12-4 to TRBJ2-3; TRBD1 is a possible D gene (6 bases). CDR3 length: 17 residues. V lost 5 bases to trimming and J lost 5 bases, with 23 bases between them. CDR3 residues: CASSKSQGSVSGDTQYF. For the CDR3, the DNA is TGTGCCAGCAGTAAAAGTCAGGGGTCCGTGAGTGGAGATACGCAGTATTTT.

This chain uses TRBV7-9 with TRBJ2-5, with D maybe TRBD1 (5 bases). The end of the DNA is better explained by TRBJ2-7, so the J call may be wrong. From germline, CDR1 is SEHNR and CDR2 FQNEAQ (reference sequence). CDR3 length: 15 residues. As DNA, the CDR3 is TGTGCCAGCAGCGTAAGGGGCGTTGAATCCTACGAGCAGTACTTC. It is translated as CASSVRGVESYEQYF.

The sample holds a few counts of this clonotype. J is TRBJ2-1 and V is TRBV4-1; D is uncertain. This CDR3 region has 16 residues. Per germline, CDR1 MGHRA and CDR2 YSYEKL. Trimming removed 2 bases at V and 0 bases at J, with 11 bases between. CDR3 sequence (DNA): TGCGCCAGCAGCCAACCGGGCCGGAGCTCCTACAATGAGCAGTTCTTC. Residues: CASSQPGRSSYNEQFF.

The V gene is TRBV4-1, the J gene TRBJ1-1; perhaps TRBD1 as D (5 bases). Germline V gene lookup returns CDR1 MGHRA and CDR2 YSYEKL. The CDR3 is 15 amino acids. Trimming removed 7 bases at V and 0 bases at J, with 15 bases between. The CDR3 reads CASNAFTGLNTEAFF. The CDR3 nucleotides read TGCGCCAGCAACGCCTTTACAGGTCTGAACACTGAAGCTTTCTTT.

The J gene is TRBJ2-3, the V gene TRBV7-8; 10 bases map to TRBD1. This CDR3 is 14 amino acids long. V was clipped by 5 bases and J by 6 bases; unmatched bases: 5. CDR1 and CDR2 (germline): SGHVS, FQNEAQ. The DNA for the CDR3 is TGTGCCAGCAGCCTAGAGGGACAGGGGGATACGCAGTATTTT. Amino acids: CASSLEGQGDTQYF.

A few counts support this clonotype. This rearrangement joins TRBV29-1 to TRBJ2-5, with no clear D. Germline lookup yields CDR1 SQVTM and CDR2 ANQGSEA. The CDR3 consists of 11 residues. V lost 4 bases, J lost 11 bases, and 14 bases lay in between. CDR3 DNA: TGCAGCGTTGTAGCCTCAGCAGAGCAGTACTTC. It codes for CSVVASAEQYF.

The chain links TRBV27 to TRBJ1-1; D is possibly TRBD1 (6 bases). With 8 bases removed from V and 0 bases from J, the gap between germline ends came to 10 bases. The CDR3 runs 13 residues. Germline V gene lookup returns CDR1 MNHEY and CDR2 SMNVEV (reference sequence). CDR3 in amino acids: CASCEGVNTEAFF. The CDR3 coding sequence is TGTGCCAGCTGTGAGGGGGTGAACACTGAAGCTTTCTTT.

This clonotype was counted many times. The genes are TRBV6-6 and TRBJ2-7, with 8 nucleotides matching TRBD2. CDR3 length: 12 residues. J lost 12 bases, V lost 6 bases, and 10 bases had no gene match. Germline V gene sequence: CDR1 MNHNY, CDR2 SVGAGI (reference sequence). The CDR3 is CASRPGGSQGYF. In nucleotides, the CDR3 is TGTGCCAGCAGGCCGGGGGGGTCCCAAGGGTACTTC.

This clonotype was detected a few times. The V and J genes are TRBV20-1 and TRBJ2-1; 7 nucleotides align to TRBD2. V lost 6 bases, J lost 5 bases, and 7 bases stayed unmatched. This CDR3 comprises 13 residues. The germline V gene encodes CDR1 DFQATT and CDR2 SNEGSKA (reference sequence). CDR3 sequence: CSAGERGHNEQFF. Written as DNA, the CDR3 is TGCAGTGCCGGCGAGCGGGGTCACAATGAGCAGTTCTTC.

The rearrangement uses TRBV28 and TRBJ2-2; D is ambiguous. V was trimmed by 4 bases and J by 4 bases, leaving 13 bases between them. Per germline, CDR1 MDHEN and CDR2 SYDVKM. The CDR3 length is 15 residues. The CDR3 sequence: CASSYSSLGTGELFF. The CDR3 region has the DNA TGTGCCAGCAGTTACTCCAGTTTGGGCACCGGGGAGCTGTTTTTT.

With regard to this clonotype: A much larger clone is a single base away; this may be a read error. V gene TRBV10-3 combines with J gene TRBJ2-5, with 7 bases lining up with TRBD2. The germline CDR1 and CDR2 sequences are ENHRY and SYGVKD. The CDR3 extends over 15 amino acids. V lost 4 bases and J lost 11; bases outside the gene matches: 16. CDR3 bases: TGTGCCATCAGTGGGAGACTAGTGGGGGACTACGGGCAGTACTTC. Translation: CAISGRLVGDYGQYF.